These T cell receptor beta chains were read from a single sample in a study of blood T cell repertoires in COVID-19. Assay used: immunoSEQ multiplex PCR; TCRdb lists only in-frame clones, some missing. The top ten hold roughly a tenth of the sample, which has roughly 60,000 clones, over 80% seen once. Sequencing input: peripheral blood. The receptor source for this set is a young man with COVID-19, enrolled during active disease. Both conserved end residues are part of each CDR3. The order of the fields is CDR3 protein, CDR3 DNA, V gene, J gene, clone size, D gene. A D gene is named only where the DNA matches it firmly. The size field is filled for only some rows; it gives once, few, many or a size class.

cdr3_aa: CASSQDGRGRTEAFF; cdr3_nt: TGCGCCAGCAGCCAAGATGGAAGGGGGCGGACTGAAGCTTTCTTT; v_call: TRBV4-3; j_call: TRBJ1-1; clone_size: -; d_call: TRBD1
cdr3_aa: CASSGGSPLDTQYF; cdr3_nt: TGTGCCAGCAGCGGAGGGAGTCCCCTGGATACGCAGTATTTT; v_call: TRBV9; j_call: TRBJ2-3; clone_size: -; d_call: -
cdr3_aa: CASSRRGLASGETQYF; cdr3_nt: TGTGCCAGTAGTAGGAGGGGACTAGCCTCGGGAGAGACCCAGTACTTC; v_call: TRBV19; j_call: TRBJ2-5; clone_size: -; d_call: TRBD2
cdr3_aa: CASSDPVSPGANVLTF; cdr3_nt: TGTGCCAGCAGTGACCCCGTTTCCCCTGGGGCCAACGTCCTGACTTTC; v_call: TRBV2; j_call: TRBJ2-6; clone_size: once; d_call: -
cdr3_aa: CASSLRTQGAHGYTF; cdr3_nt: TGTGCCAGCAGTTTAAGGACGCAGGGGGCACATGGCTACACCTTC; v_call: TRBV27; j_call: TRBJ1-2; clone_size: -; d_call: TRBD1
cdr3_aa: CASSPQGGKEQYF; cdr3_nt: TGTGCCAGCTCACCTCAGGGAGGTAAAGAGCAGTACTTC; v_call: TRBV18; j_call: TRBJ2-7; clone_size: -; d_call: -
cdr3_aa: CASSPRGGGPLFQLHEQYF; cdr3_nt: TGCGCCAGTTCTCCCCGGGGGGGAGGGCCACTCTTTCAACTCCACGAGCAGTACTTC; v_call: TRBV4-1; j_call: TRBJ2-7; clone_size: -; d_call: TRBD2
cdr3_aa: CASSYFGGLITF; cdr3_nt: TGTGCCAGCAGTTACTTCGGGGGGCTGATCACCTTC; v_call: TRBV6-5; j_call: TRBJ1-2; clone_size: -; d_call: -
cdr3_aa: CASSLVRSRNQPQHF; cdr3_nt: TGTGCCAGCAGCTTAGTCAGGTCCAGAAATCAGCCCCAGCATTTT; v_call: TRBV7-2; j_call: TRBJ1-5; clone_size: -; d_call: -
cdr3_aa: CASSFGQGSGGEQYF; cdr3_nt: TGTGCCAGCAGCTTCGGACAGGGTTCGGGTGGGGAGCAGTACTTC; v_call: TRBV5-6; j_call: TRBJ2-7; clone_size: many; d_call: TRBD1
cdr3_aa: CASSLGQGAYEQYF; cdr3_nt: TGTGCCAGCAGCTTGGGGCAGGGGGCCTACGAGCAGTACTTC; v_call: TRBV5-5; j_call: TRBJ2-7; clone_size: -; d_call: TRBD1
cdr3_aa: CASSPPQAAGGHNEQFF; cdr3_nt: TGTGCCAGCAGCCCCCCCCAGGCGGCGGGAGGGCACAATGAGCAGTTCTTC; v_call: TRBV4-2; j_call: TRBJ2-1; clone_size: -; d_call: TRBD2
cdr3_aa: CASSDSGAGGANVLTF; cdr3_nt: TGTGCCAGCAGTGACTCGGGGGCAGGTGGGGCCAACGTCCTGACTTTC; v_call: TRBV6-4; j_call: TRBJ2-6; clone_size: few; d_call: -
cdr3_aa: CASSGVQGGGQPQHF; cdr3_nt: TGTGCCAGCAGCGGCGTACAGGGAGGGGGTCAGCCCCAGCATTTT; v_call: TRBV5-5; j_call: TRBJ1-5; clone_size: -; d_call: -
cdr3_aa: CASSFRDTSLSSGNTIYF; cdr3_nt: TGTGCCAGCTCCTTCCGGGACACCAGCCTATCCTCTGGAAACACCATATATTTT; v_call: TRBV16; j_call: TRBJ1-3; clone_size: -; d_call: -
cdr3_aa: CASSAPGQANTGELFF; cdr3_nt: TGTGCCAGCAGCGCTCCGGGACAGGCGAACACCGGGGAGCTGTTTTTT; v_call: TRBV9; j_call: TRBJ2-2; clone_size: once; d_call: TRBD1
cdr3_aa: CASSPQAANLYGYTF; cdr3_nt: TGCGCCAGCAGCCCGCAGGCCGCCAACCTCTATGGCTACACCTTC; v_call: TRBV4-1; j_call: TRBJ1-2; clone_size: once; d_call: -
cdr3_aa: CASSQDRQGSHSPLHF; cdr3_nt: TGTGCCAGCAGCCAAGATAGGCAGGGATCGCATTCACCCCTCCACTTT; v_call: TRBV4-2; j_call: TRBJ1-6; clone_size: -; d_call: -
cdr3_aa: CASDTGTPNEKLFF; cdr3_nt: TGTGCCAGTGATACCGGGACACCGAATGAAAAACTGTTTTTT; v_call: TRBV7-9; j_call: TRBJ1-4; clone_size: -; d_call: -
cdr3_aa: CASSVGSGQGLTGNTIYF; cdr3_nt: TGTGCCAGCAGCGTAGGATCAGGACAGGGGTTGACTGGAAACACCATATATTTT; v_call: TRBV9; j_call: TRBJ1-3; clone_size: -; d_call: TRBD1
cdr3_aa: CAWSVPGGSYEQYF; cdr3_nt: TGTGCCTGGAGTGTACCAGGGGGCTCCTACGAGCAGTACTTC; v_call: TRBV30; j_call: TRBJ2-7; clone_size: -; d_call: TRBD1
cdr3_aa: CASSTDSITEAFF; cdr3_nt: TGTGCCAGCAGCACGGACAGTATCACTGAAGCTTTCTTT; v_call: TRBV5-4; j_call: TRBJ1-1; clone_size: -; d_call: -
cdr3_aa: CAWSETLFQAGESTGELFF; cdr3_nt: TGTGCCTGGAGTGAGACCCTGTTTCAAGCGGGAGAATCCACCGGGGAGCTGTTTTTT; v_call: TRBV30; j_call: TRBJ2-2; clone_size: -; d_call: TRBD2
cdr3_aa: CASGSGMGSHEQFF; cdr3_nt: TGTGCCAGCGGATCGGGAATGGGTAGCCATGAGCAGTTCTTC; v_call: TRBV11-2; j_call: TRBJ2-1; clone_size: -; d_call: -
cdr3_aa: CASPPLAGLYNEQFF; cdr3_nt: TGTGCCAGCCCGCCCCTAGCGGGCCTATACAATGAGCAGTTCTTC; v_call: TRBV5-6; j_call: TRBJ2-1; clone_size: once; d_call: TRBD2
cdr3_aa: CASSAGTSRAGELFF; cdr3_nt: TGTGCCAGCAGTGCCGGGACTAGTCGAGCCGGGGAGCTGTTTTTT; v_call: TRBV2; j_call: TRBJ2-2; clone_size: -; d_call: TRBD2
cdr3_aa: CASLARRRNTEAFF; cdr3_nt: TGTGCCAGCCTAGCCCGCAGGAGGAACACTGAAGCTTTCTTT; v_call: TRBV28; j_call: TRBJ1-1; clone_size: -; d_call: -
cdr3_aa: CASSLVGQTNSPLHF; cdr3_nt: TGCGCCAGCAGCTTGGTAGGACAAACAAATTCACCCCTCCACTTT; v_call: TRBV5-1; j_call: TRBJ1-6; clone_size: -; d_call: -
cdr3_aa: CASSLGQGRSGANVLTF; cdr3_nt: TGTGCCAGCAGCCTCGGACAGGGGAGGTCTGGGGCCAACGTCCTGACTTTC; v_call: TRBV7-2; j_call: TRBJ2-6; clone_size: -; d_call: TRBD1
cdr3_aa: CASSVSGGLYEQYF; cdr3_nt: TGTGCCAGCAGCGTTTCGGGAGGGCTCTACGAGCAGTACTTC; v_call: TRBV5-4; j_call: TRBJ2-7; clone_size: -; d_call: TRBD2
cdr3_aa: CASSRGPGQGVVQYF; cdr3_nt: TGTGCCAGCAGCCGAGGACCGGGACAGGGGGTGGTGCAGTACTTC; v_call: TRBV14; j_call: TRBJ2-7; clone_size: -; d_call: TRBD1
cdr3_aa: CAWSVGGGAYNEQFF; cdr3_nt: TGTGCCTGGAGTGTAGGTGGTGGGGCTTACAATGAGCAGTTCTTC; v_call: TRBV30; j_call: TRBJ2-1; clone_size: once; d_call: -
cdr3_aa: CASSLDNIRDRGYEQYF; cdr3_nt: TGCGCCAGCAGCTTGGACAACATTCGGGACAGGGGCTACGAGCAGTACTTC; v_call: TRBV5-1; j_call: TRBJ2-7; clone_size: -; d_call: TRBD1
cdr3_aa: CASSRLLTASNQPQHF; cdr3_nt: TGTGCCAGTAGTAGACTTCTGACAGCTAGCAATCAGCCCCAGCATTTT; v_call: TRBV19; j_call: TRBJ1-5; clone_size: once; d_call: -
cdr3_aa: CASSLASGGTEAFF; cdr3_nt: TGTGCCAGCAGCTTGGCCTCAGGGGGGACTGAAGCTTTCTTT; v_call: TRBV11-2; j_call: TRBJ1-1; clone_size: -; d_call: TRBD1
cdr3_aa: CASSIPPDSNQPQHF; cdr3_nt: TGTGCCAGTAGTATTCCGCCAGATAGCAATCAGCCCCAGCATTTT; v_call: TRBV19; j_call: TRBJ1-5; clone_size: -; d_call: -
cdr3_aa: CAITEGQGVPTEQFF; cdr3_nt: TGTGCCATCACCGAGGGACAGGGGGTGCCTACTGAGCAGTTCTTC; v_call: TRBV10-3; j_call: TRBJ2-1; clone_size: once; d_call: TRBD1
cdr3_aa: CAWRGTGGTEAFF; cdr3_nt: TGTGCCTGGAGGGGGACCGGGGGGACTGAAGCTTTCTTT; v_call: TRBV30; j_call: TRBJ1-1; clone_size: -; d_call: -
cdr3_aa: CASSTVDRGYEQYF; cdr3_nt: TGTGCCAGCAGTACGGTGGACAGGGGATACGAGCAGTACTTC; v_call: TRBV25-1; j_call: TRBJ2-7; clone_size: -; d_call: TRBD1
cdr3_aa: CAISERQVNTEAFF; cdr3_nt: TGTGCCATCAGTGAACGGCAGGTGAACACTGAAGCTTTCTTT; v_call: TRBV10-3; j_call: TRBJ1-1; clone_size: -; d_call: -
cdr3_aa: CASSQEGGPRNEKLFF; cdr3_nt: TGTGCCAGCAGCCAAGAAGGCGGGCCGAGAAATGAAAAACTGTTTTTT; v_call: TRBV3-1/TRBV3-2; j_call: TRBJ1-4; clone_size: -; d_call: -
cdr3_aa: CASSEQRLVMGEQFF; cdr3_nt: TGTGCCAGCAGTGAACAGCGTCTTGTGATGGGTGAGCAGTTCTTC; v_call: TRBV6-1; j_call: TRBJ2-1; clone_size: -; d_call: -
cdr3_aa: CASSVVGLAGADTGELFF; cdr3_nt: TGTGCCAGCAGCGTAGTGGGACTAGCGGGAGCGGACACCGGGGAGCTGTTTTTT; v_call: TRBV9; j_call: TRBJ2-2; clone_size: once; d_call: TRBD2
cdr3_aa: CASNTPSSGNTIYF; cdr3_nt: TGTGCCAGTAATACTCCGAGCTCTGGAAACACCATATATTTT; v_call: TRBV19; j_call: TRBJ1-3; clone_size: once; d_call: -
cdr3_aa: CASSFLQGTHEQYF; cdr3_nt: TGTGCCAGCAGCTTTCTACAGGGGACCCACGAGCAGTACTTC; v_call: TRBV5-5; j_call: TRBJ2-7; clone_size: -; d_call: TRBD1
cdr3_aa: CASSLRGGEETQYF; cdr3_nt: TGTGCCAGCAGTTTGCGGGGGGGGGAAGAGACCCAGTACTTC; v_call: TRBV27; j_call: TRBJ2-5; clone_size: -; d_call: TRBD2
cdr3_aa: CASTSENPYEQYF; cdr3_nt: TGTGCCAGCACCTCGGAGAACCCCTACGAGCAGTACTTC; v_call: TRBV6-5; j_call: TRBJ2-7; clone_size: -; d_call: -